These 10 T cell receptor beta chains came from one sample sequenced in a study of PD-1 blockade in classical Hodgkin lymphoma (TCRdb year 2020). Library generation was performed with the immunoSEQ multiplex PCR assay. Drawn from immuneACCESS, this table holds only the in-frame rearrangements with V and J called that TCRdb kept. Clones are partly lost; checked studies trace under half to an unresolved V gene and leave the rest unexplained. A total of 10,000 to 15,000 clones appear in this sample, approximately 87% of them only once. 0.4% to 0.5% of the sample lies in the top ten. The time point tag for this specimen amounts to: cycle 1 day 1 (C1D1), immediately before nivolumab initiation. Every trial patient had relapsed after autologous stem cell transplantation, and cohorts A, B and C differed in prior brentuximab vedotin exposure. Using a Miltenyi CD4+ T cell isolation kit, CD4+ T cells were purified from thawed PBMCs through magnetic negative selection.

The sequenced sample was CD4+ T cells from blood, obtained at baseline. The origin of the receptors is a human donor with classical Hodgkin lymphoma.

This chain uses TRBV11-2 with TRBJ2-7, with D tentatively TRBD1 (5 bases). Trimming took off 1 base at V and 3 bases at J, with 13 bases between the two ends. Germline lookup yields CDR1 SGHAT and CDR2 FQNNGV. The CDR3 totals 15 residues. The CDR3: CASSLAGHRSYEQYF. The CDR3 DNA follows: TGTGCCAGCAGCTTAGCTGGACACCGAAGCTACGAGCAGTACTTC. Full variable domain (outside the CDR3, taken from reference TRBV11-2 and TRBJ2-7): EAGVAQSPRYKIIEKRQSVAFWCNPISGHATLYWYQQILGQGPKLLIQFQNNGVVDDSQLPKDRFSAERLKGVDSTLKIQPAKLEDSAVYLCASSLAGHRSYEQYFGPGTRLTVT.

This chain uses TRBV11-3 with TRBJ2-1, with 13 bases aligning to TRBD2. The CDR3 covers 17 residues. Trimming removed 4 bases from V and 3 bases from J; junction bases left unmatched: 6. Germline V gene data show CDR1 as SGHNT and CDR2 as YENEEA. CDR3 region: CASSSDGTSGVYNEQFF. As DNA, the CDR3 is TGTGCCAGCAGCTCCGATGGGACTAGCGGGGTCTACAATGAGCAGTTCTTC. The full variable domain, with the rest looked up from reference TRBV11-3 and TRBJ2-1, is EAGVVQSPRYKIIEKKQPVAFWCNPISGHNTLYWYLQNLGQGPELLIRYENEEAVDDSQLPKDRFSAERLKGVDSTLKIQPAELGDSAVYLCASSSDGTSGVYNEQFFGPGTRLTVL.

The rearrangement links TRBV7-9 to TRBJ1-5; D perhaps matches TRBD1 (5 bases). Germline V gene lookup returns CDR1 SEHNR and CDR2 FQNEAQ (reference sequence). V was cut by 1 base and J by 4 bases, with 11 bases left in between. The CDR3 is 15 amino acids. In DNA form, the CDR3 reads TGTGCCAGCAGCTTAGGGGACGTCCGTAATCAGCCCCAGCATTTT. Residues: CASSLGDVRNQPQHF. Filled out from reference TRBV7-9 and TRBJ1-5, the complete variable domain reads DTGVSQNPRHKITKRGQNVTFRCDPISEHNRLYWYRQTLGQGPEFLTYFQNEAQLEKSRLLSDRFSAERPKGSFSTLEIQRTEQGDSAMYLCASSLGDVRNQPQHFGDGTRLSIL.

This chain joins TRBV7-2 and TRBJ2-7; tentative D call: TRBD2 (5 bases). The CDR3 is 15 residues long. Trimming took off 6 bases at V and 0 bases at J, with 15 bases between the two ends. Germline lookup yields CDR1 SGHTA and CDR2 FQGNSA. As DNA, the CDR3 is TGTGCCAGCAGGCTTAGATTCGGAGGCTCCTACGAGCAGTACTTC. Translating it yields CASRLRFGGSYEQYF. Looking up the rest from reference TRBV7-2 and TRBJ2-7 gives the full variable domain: GAGVSQSPSNKVTEKGKDVELRCDPISGHTALYWYRQSLGQGLEFLIYFQGNSAPDKSGLPSDRFSAERTGGSVSTLTIQRTQQEDSAVYLCASRLRFGGSYEQYFGPGTRLTVT.

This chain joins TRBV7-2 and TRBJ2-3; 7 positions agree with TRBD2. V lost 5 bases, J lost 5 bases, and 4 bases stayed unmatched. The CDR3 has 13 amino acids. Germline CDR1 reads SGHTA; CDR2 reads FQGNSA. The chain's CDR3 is CASSQRGRDTQYF. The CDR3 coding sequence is TGTGCCAGCAGCCAGCGGGGTCGAGATACGCAGTATTTT.

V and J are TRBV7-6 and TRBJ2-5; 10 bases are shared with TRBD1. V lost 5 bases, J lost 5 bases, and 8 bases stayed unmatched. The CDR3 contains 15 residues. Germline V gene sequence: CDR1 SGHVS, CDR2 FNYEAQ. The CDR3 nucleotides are TGTGCCAGCAGCCCAGTGGCGGGACAGGGGGAGACCCAGTACTTC. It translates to CASSPVAGQGETQYF.

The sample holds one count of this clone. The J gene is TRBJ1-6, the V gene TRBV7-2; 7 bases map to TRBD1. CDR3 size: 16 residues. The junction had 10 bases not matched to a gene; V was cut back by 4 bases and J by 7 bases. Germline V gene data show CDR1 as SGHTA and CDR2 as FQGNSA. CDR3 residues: CASSSRGQAWNSPLHF. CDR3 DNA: TGTGCCAGCAGCTCCAGAGGACAGGCTTGGAATTCACCCCTCCACTTT.

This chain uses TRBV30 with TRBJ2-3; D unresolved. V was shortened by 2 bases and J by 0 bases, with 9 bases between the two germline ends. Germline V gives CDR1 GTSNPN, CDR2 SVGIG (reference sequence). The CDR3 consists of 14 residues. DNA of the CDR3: TGTGCCTGGAGTTATGGCCTTAGCACAGATACGCAGTATTTT. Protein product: CAWSYGLSTDTQYF.

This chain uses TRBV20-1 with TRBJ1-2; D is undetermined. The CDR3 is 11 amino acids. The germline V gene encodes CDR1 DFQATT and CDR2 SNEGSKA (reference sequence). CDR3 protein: CSPVVREGYTF. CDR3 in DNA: TGCAGCCCGGTCGTCCGGGAAGGCTACACCTTC.

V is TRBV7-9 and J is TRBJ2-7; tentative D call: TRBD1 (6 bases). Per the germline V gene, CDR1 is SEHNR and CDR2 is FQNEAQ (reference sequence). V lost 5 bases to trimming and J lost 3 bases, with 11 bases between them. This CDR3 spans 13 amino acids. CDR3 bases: TGTGCCAGCAGCCTAGGGACAAACTACGAGCAGTACTTC. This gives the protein CASSLGTNYEQYF.